The clone carrying this T cell receptor beta chain was seen a handful of times. The target antigen is unknown. A second nested PCR with blocking oligonucleotides suppressed unpaired genes. TCRdb re-called the emulsion pairing reads through MiXCR, storing one row per CDR3 protein. The data hold around 43,000 distinct CDR3 sequences, with over 40% observed a single time. The data originate from a study of T cell repertoires in breast cancer. Study information: Tumors, lymph nodes and blood came from breast cancer patients, plus healthy blood.

Paired alpha-beta TCRs of CD8+ T cells were analyzed by expanded emulsion RT-PCR. Trimming removed 1 base at V and 2 bases at J, with 9 bases between. The CDR3 has 16 residues. CDR1 MGHRA and CDR2 YSYEKL come from the germline V gene. General study points: Tumor-involved sentinel lymph nodes shared about fourfold more TCRs with matched tumors than tumor-free nodes (about 7.7% versus 2%).

This TCR derives from a pool of human donors with breast cancer or a healthy control (not recorded which). Sequencing was carried out using CD8+ T cells. The J gene is TRBJ2-6, the V gene TRBV4-1; unclear D gene. CDR3 region: CASSQVLRAGANVLTF. CDR3 bases: TGCGCCAGCAGCCAAGTTCTTAGAGCTGGGGCCAACGTCCTGACTTTC.